Each of the 14 T cell receptor beta chains below was sequenced from the same sample in a study of beta chain features in type 1 diabetes. Their recognized antigens are unknown. Study-level points and caveats: Moderate yet significant TCRB CDR3 shortening was seen in Type 1 diabetes patients in all four CD4+ subsets.

cDNA synthesis used the whole RNA isolate, giving expressed TCRB sequences. Using immunoSEQ multiplex PCR, the repertoire was profiled, and TCRdb retains in-frame clones only, with some absent. The table shows some 350,000 clones, with roughly 13% occurring only once. The sequencing sample was made of naive CD4+ T cells from blood. Every receptor here comes from a woman younger than 35 with type 1 diabetes.

This clone was picked up a small number of times. The rearrangement uses TRBV19 and TRBJ2-5; 12 nucleotides line up with TRBD2. CDR1 and CDR2 (germline): LNHDA, SQIVND (reference sequence). The CDR3 extends over 15 amino acids. The junction had 11 bases not matched to a gene; V was cut back by 5 bases and J by 10 bases. The CDR3 sequence: CASSSGGTSGYHQYF. DNA of the CDR3: TGTGCCAGTAGTTCCGGCGGGACTAGCGGGTACCACCAGTACTTC.

This clone was observed a few times. The chain employs TRBV5-1 and TRBJ2-5; D gene unclear. The V end was cut by 2 bases, the J end by 5 bases, with 7 bases between. Germline CDR1 and CDR2: SGHRS and YFSETQ. CDR3 size: 12 residues. The CDR3 DNA reads TGCGCCAGCAGCTTCCTCGGGGAGACCCAGTACTTC. This encodes CASSFLGETQYF. Full variable domain (outside the CDR3, taken from reference TRBV5-1 and TRBJ2-5): KAGVTQTPRYLIKTRGQQVTLSCSPISGHRSVSWYQQTPGQGLQFLFEYFSETQRNKGNFPGRFSGRQFSNSRSEMNVSTLELGDSALYLCASSFLGETQYFGPGTRLLVL.

The gene calls are TRBV5-1 and TRBJ2-5; D is perhaps TRBD2 (5 bases). CDR1 is SGHRS, CDR2 YFSETQ, per germline. V was trimmed by 4 bases and J by 2 bases, leaving 15 bases between them. The CDR3 has 15 residues. Here the CDR3 DNA reads TGCGCCAGCAGCGCCGTACCTAGCCCGCAAGAGACCCAGTACTTC. Amino acid sequence: CASSAVPSPQETQYF.

V is TRBV2 and J is TRBJ1-1, with D possibly matching TRBD1 (5 bases). Germline CDR1 SNHLY, CDR2 FYNNEI. Trimming cost V 5 bases and J 6 bases, with 13 bases left between them. This CDR3 is 13 amino acids long. The CDR3: CASSLGGVAEAFF. The CDR3 DNA follows: TGTGCCAGCAGTTTGGGGGGTGTGGCTGAAGCTTTCTTT.

This chain uses TRBV5-1 with TRBJ2-5; TRBD2 matches 9 bases. Germline CDR1 reads SGHRS; CDR2 reads YFSETQ. Trimming took 5 bases from V and 5 from J; bases not matched to a gene: 13. The CDR3 is 16 residues long. The CDR3 DNA follows: TGCGCCAGCAGACCTAGCGGGAATGGCCCCAGTGAGACCCAGTACTTC. Protein: CASRPSGNGPSETQYF.

This clone was detected a few times. The V and J genes are TRBV7-3 and TRBJ1-1, with TRBD1 as a possible D gene (5 bases). Per germline, CDR1 SGHTA and CDR2 FQGTGA. The length of the CDR3 is 12 residues. The V and J ends lost 6 bases and 5 bases respectively, with 10 bases between them. The CDR3 DNA reads as TGTGCCAGCAGGGGCGCAGGGACTGAAGCTTTCTTT. Translation: CASRGAGTEAFF. Full variable domain (missing parts from reference TRBV7-3 and TRBJ1-1): GAGVSQTPSNKVTEKGKYVELRCDPISGHTALYWYRQSLGQGPEFLIYFQGTGAADDSGLPNDRFFAVRPEGSVSTLKIQRTERGDSAVYLCASRGAGTEAFFGQGTRLTVV.

In this sample, this clone turned up a few times. J is TRBJ2-7 and V is TRBV18, with 8 positions matching TRBD1. The CDR3 has 14 residues. Germline V lookup: CDR1 KGHSH, CDR2 LQKENI. The V segment lost 2 bases and the J segment 7 bases; nucleotides outside the gene matches: 7. Written as DNA, the CDR3 is TGTGCCAGCTCACCAATCCAGGGGGCTGGGGAGCAGTACGTC. This translates into CASSPIQGAGEQYV.

This chain links TRBV5-1 with TRBJ2-3; 10 nucleotides line up with TRBD2. This CDR3 contains 16 residues. J gave up 3 bases and V 4 bases, and 8 bases lay outside the gene matches. Germline loops: CDR1 SGHRS, CDR2 YFSETQ. DNA for the CDR3: TGCGCCAGCAGCCCCCCTAGCGGGAGTGCGACAGATACGCAGTATTTT. This encodes CASSPPSGSATDTQYF. Based on the CDR3 plus reference TRBV5-1 and TRBJ2-3, the full variable domain is KAGVTQTPRYLIKTRGQQVTLSCSPISGHRSVSWYQQTPGQGLQFLFEYFSETQRNKGNFPGRFSGRQFSNSRSEMNVSTLELGDSALYLCASSPPSGSATDTQYFGPGTRLTVL.

The chain uses TRBV11-2 and TRBJ2-3; 7 bases are shared with TRBD2. The junction had 11 bases not matched to a gene; V was cut back by 5 bases and J by 6 bases. Germline V CDR1 and CDR2: SGHAT, FQNNGV. This CDR3 has 15 residues. The CDR3 region has the DNA TGTGCCAGCAGCACCCGGCGGGGGAGTACTGATACGCAGTATTTT. It codes for CASSTRRGSTDTQYF.

A few counts support this clone. V and J are TRBV7-2 and TRBJ2-7, with 7 bases fitting TRBD1. Germline V gene data show CDR1 as SGHTA and CDR2 as FQGNSA. Trimming took 5 bases from V and 7 from J; bases not matched to a gene: 11. The CDR3 consists of 14 residues. CDR3 residues: CASSLHQGGGEQYF. The CDR3 coding sequence is TGTGCCAGCAGCCTCCACCAAGGGGGCGGGGAGCAGTACTTC.

This rearrangement joins TRBV29-1 to TRBJ2-7; maybe TRBD1 (5 bases). Looked up from germline, CDR1 is SQVTM and CDR2 is ANQGSEA. The V end was cut by 6 bases, the J end by 1 base, with 10 bases between. The CDR3 totals 12 residues. The CDR3 spells CSVVDRSYEQYF. The DNA of the CDR3 is TGCAGCGTCGTTGACAGATCCTACGAGCAGTACTTC.

This clone showed up just a few times. The V call is TRBV25-1, the J call TRBJ2-6, with D uncertain. Trimming pared 4 bases from V and 0 bases from J, leaving 10 bases between. The CDR3 runs 16 residues. Germline CDR1 and CDR2: MGHDK and SYGVNS. CDR3 sequence: CASSAYVSSGANVLTF. The CDR3, as DNA: TGTGCCAGCAGTGCCTACGTGAGCTCTGGGGCCAACGTCCTGACTTTC.

The rearrangement links TRBV5-1 to TRBJ2-7; 14 bases fit TRBD2. This CDR3 has 15 amino acids. The V gene's germline CDR1 is SGHRS and CDR2 YFSETQ. V lost 4 bases, J lost 7 bases, and 7 bases stayed unmatched. As DNA, the CDR3 is TGCGCCAGCAGCCAGGGACTAGCGGGAGTAGATGAGCAGTACTTC. Its translation is CASSQGLAGVDEQYF.

This chain uses TRBV20-1 with TRBJ2-1; D is undetermined. The CDR3 has 10 amino acids. The germline V and J ends were trimmed by 8 bases and 6 bases, with 8 bases remaining between them. The germline gives CDR1 DFQATT, CDR2 SNEGSKA (reference sequence). The CDR3 loop is CSPIANEQFF. The DNA for the CDR3 is TGCAGTCCAATAGCCAATGAGCAGTTCTTC.